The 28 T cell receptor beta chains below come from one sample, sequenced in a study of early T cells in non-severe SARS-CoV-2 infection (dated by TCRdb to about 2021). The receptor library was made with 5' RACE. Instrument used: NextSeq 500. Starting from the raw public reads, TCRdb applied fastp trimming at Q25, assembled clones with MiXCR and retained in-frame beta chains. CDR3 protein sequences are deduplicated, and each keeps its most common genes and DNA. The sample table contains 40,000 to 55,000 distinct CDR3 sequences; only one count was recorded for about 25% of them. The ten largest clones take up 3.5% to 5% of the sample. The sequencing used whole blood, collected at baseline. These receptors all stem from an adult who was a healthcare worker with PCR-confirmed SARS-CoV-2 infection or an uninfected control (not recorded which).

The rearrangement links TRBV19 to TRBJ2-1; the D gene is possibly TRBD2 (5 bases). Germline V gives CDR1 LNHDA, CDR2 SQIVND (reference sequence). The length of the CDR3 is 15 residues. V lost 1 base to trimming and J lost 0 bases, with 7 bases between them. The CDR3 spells CASSIVEGSYNEQFF. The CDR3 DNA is TGTGCCAGTAGTATAGTCGAGGGCTCCTACAATGAGCAGTTCTTC.

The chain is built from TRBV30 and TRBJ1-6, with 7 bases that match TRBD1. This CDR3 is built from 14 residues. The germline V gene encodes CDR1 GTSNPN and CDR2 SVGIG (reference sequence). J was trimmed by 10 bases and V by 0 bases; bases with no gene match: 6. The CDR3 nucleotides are TGTGCCTGGAGTGTAAGACAGGGCGGCTCACCCCTCCACTTT. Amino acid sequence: CAWSVRQGGSPLHF.

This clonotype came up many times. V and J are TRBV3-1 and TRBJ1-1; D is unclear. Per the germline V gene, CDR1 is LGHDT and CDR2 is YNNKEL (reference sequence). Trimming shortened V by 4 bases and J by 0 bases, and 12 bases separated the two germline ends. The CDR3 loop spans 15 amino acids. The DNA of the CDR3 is TGTGCCAGCAGCCCCCCCCGGGGAGTGAACACTGAAGCTTTCTTT. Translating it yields CASSPPRGVNTEAFF.

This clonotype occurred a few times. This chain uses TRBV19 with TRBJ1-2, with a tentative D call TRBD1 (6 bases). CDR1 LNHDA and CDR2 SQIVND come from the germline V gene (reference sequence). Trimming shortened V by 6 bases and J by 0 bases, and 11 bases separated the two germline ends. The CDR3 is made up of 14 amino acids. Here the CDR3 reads CASRTGRTNYGYTF. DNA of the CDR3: TGTGCCAGTAGAACAGGGAGAACTAACTATGGCTACACCTTC. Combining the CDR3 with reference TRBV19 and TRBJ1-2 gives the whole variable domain DGGITQSPKYLFRKEGQNVTLSCEQNLNHDAMYWYRQDPGQGLRLIYYSQIVNDFQKGDIAEGYSVSREKKESFPLTVTSAQKNPTAFYLCASRTGRTNYGYTFGSGTRLTVV.

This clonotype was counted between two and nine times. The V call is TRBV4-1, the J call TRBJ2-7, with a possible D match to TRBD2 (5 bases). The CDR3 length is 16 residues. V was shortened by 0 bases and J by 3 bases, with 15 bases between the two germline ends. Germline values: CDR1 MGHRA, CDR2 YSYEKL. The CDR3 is CASSQDGKGSRYEQYF. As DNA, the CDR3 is TGCGCCAGCAGCCAAGATGGTAAAGGGAGTCGCTACGAGCAGTACTTC.

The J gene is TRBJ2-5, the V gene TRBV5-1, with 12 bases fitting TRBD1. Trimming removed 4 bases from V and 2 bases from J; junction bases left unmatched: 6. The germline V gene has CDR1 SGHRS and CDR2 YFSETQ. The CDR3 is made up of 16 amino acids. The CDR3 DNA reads TGCGCCAGCAGCCCGGGGACAGGGGGCTATCAAGAGACCCAGTACTTC. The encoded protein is CASSPGTGGYQETQYF.

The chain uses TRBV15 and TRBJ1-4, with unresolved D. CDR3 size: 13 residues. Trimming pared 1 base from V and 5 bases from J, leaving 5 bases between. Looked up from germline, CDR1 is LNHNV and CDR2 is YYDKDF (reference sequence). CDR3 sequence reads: CATSRVGNEKLFF. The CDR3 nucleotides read TGTGCCACCAGCAGAGTGGGGAATGAAAAACTGTTTTTT.

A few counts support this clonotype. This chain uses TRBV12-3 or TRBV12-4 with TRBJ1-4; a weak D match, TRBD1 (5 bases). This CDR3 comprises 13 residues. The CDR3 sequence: CASHRQGGEKLFF. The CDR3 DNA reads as TGTGCTTCCCATAGGCAGGGTGGGGAAAAACTGTTTTTT.

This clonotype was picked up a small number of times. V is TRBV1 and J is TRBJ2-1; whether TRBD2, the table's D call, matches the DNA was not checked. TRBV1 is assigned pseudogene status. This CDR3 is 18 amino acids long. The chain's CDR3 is CTSRRPGLAGESYNEQFF. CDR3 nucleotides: TGCACCAGCAGGCGACCGGGACTAGCGGGGGAATCCTACAATGAGCAGTTCTTC.

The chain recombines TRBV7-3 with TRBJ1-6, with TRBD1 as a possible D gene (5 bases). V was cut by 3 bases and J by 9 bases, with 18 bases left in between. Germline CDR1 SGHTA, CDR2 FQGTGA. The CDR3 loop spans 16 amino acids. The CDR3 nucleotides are TGTGCCAGCAGCTTCCAGTCGCCCCGAAGGGGTTCACCCCTCCACTTT. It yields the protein CASSFQSPRRGSPLHF.

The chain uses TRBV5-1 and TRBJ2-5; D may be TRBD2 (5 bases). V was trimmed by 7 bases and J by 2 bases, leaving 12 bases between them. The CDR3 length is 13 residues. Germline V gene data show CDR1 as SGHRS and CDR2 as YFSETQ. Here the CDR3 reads CASRTDSQETQYF. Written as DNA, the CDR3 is TGCGCCAGCCGGACGGACTCGCAAGAGACCCAGTACTTC.

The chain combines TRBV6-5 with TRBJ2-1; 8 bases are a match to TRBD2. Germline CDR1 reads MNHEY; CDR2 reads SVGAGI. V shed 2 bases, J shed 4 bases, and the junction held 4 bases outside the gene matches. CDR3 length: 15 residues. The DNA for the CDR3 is TGTGCCAGCAGTTACGCGGGGGGTCGATACAATGAGCAGTTCTTC. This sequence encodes CASSYAGGRYNEQFF.

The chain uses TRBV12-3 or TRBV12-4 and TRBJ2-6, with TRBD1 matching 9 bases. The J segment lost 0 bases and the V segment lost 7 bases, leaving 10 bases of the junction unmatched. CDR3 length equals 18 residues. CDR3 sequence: CASTLGQGKSSGANVLTF. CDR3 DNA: TGTGCCAGCACCTTGGGACAGGGAAAAAGCTCTGGGGCCAACGTCCTGACTTTC.

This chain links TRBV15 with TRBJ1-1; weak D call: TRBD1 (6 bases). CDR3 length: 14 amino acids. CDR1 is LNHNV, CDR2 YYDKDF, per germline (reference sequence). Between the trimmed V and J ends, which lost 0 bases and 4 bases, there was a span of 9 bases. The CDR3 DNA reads TGTGCCACCAGCAGAGAAGGGGGTCGCACTGAAGCTTTCTTT. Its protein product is CATSREGGRTEAFF.

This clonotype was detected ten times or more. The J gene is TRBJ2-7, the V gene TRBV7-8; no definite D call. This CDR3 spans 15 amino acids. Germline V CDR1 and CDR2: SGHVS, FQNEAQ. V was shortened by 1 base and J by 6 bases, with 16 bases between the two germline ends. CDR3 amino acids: CASSLGGQASGEQYF. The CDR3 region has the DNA TGTGCCAGCAGCTTAGGGGGTCAAGCCAGTGGCGAGCAGTACTTC.

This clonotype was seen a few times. CDR3 coding DNA: TGTGCCAGCAGCTCCGGGACTAGCGGGGGTAGCACAGATACGCAGTATTTT. This gives the protein CASSSGTSGGSTDTQYF. The V call is TRBV11-3, the J call TRBJ2-3; 14 nucleotides line up with TRBD2. The V and J ends lost 4 bases and 0 bases, in that order; junction bases with no gene match: 3. The length of the CDR3 is 17 residues. Germline lookup yields CDR1 SGHNT and CDR2 YENEEA.

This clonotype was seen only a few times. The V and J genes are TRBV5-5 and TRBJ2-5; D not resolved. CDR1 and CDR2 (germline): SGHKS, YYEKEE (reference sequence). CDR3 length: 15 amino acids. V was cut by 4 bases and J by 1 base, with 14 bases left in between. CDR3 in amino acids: CASSPGSDFQETQYF. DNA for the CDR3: TGTGCCAGCAGCCCTGGATCAGATTTCCAAGAGACCCAGTACTTC.

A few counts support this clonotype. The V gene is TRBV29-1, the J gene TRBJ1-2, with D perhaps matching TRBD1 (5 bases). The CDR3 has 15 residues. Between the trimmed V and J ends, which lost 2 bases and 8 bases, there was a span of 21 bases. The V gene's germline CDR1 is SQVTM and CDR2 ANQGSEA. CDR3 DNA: TGCAGCGTTGAACGCGTTCCGCAGGGATTTGACGGCTACACCTTC. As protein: CSVERVPQGFDGYTF.

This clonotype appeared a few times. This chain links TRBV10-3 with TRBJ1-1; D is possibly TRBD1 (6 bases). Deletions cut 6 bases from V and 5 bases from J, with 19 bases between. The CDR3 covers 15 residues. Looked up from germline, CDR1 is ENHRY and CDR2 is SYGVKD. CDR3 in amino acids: CAIRSRGGQETEAFF. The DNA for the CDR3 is TGTGCCATCAGGTCTCGCGGGGGGCAAGAGACTGAAGCTTTCTTT.

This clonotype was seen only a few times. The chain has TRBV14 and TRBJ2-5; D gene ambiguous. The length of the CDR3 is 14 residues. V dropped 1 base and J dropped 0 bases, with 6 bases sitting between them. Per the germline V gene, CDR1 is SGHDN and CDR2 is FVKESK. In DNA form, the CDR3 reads TGTGCCAGCAGCCAAGGGCAGAACCAAGAGACCCAGTACTTC. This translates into CASSQGQNQETQYF. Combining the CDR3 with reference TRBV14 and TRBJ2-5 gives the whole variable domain EAGVTQFPSHSVIEKGQTVTLRCDPISGHDNLYWYRRVMGKEIKFLLHFVKESKQDESGMPNNRFLAERTGGTYSTLKVQPAELEDSGVYFCASSQGQNQETQYFGPGTRLLVL.

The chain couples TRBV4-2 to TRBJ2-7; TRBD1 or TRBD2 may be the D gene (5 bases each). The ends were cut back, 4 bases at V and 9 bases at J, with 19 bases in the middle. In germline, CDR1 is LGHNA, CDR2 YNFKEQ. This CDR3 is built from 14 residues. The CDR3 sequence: CASSLRDAPGVQYF. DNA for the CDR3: TGTGCCAGCAGCCTCCGGGACGCGCCCGGGGTGCAGTACTTC.

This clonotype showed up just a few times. The CDR3 DNA reads as TGTGCCAGCAGCCCGACTACGAACACCGGGGAGCTGTTTTTT. It encodes CASSPTTNTGELFF. The chain has TRBV3-1 and TRBJ2-2, with D tentatively TRBD2 (5 bases). Germline V CDR1 and CDR2: LGHDT, YNNKEL (reference sequence). V gave up 4 bases and J gave up 0 bases, with 6 bases separating them. The CDR3 is 14 amino acids.

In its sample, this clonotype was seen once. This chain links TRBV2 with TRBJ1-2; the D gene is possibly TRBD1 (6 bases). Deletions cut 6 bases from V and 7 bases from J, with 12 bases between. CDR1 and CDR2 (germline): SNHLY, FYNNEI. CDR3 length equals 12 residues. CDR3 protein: CASSPTGGGYTF. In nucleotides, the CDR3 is TGTGCCAGCAGCCCGACAGGAGGTGGCTACACCTTC.

The CDR3 is CSARGLLSYEQYF. In DNA form, the CDR3 reads TGCAGTGCTAGGGGACTCCTGTCCTACGAGCAGTACTTC. The gene calls are TRBV20-1 and TRBJ2-7, with a possible D match to TRBD2 (6 bases). Germline CDR1 and CDR2: DFQATT and SNEGSKA (reference sequence). With 3 bases removed from V and 1 base from J, the gap between germline ends came to 10 bases. The CDR3 consists of 13 residues.

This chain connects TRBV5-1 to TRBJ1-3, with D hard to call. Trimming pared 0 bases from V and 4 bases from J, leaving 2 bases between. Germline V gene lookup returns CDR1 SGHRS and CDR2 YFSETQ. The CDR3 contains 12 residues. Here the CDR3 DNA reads TGCGCCAGCAGCTTGGAGGGAAACACCATATATTTT. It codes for CASSLEGNTIYF.

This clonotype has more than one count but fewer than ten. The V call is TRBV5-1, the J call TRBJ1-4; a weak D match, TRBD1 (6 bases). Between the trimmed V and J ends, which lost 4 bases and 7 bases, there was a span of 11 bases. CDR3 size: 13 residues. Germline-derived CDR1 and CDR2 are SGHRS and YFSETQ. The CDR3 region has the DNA TGCGCCAGCAGCCCGGACAGTACTGAAAAACTGTTTTTT. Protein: CASSPDSTEKLFF.

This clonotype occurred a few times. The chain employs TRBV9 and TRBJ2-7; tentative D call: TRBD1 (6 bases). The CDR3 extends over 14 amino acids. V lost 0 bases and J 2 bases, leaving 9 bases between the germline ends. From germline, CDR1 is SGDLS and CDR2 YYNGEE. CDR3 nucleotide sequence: TGTGCCAGCAGCGTAGGAGGGGGAGCCTACGAGCAGTACTTC. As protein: CASSVGGGAYEQYF.

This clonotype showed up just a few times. The CDR3 region is CASSPGTSGGAQETQYF. The CDR3 DNA sequence: TGTGCCAGCAGTCCGGGGACTAGCGGGGGAGCGCAAGAGACCCAGTACTTC. The chain couples TRBV11-3 to TRBJ2-5; TRBD2 aligns across 14 bases. Germline V gene lookup returns CDR1 SGHNT and CDR2 YENEEA. The CDR3 runs 17 residues. V was pared by 6 bases and J by 2 bases, with 8 bases of the junction left unmatched.